This section outlines one T cell receptor (beta chain) sequence together with its context. The data were obtained in a study of blood T cell repertoires in COVID-19. V was clipped by 10 bases and J by 0 bases, with 23 bases between them. The CDR3 sequence is 17 residues long. Per germline, CDR1 SEHNR and CDR2 FQNEAQ (reference sequence). How the authors handled the data: Amplified reference gene primers provided the basis for estimating nucleated cell counts. Only in-frame clones appear in the TCRdb table, and some are missing; sequencing was by immunoSEQ multiplex PCR. V, J and clone size were drawn from that table, and D and trimming were deduced from the DNA. Among about 200,000 clones listed, just under 85% were seen once.

The receptor's source is a woman aged 45-59 years with active or convalescent COVID-19. The sample taken for sequencing was peripheral blood. This chain connects TRBV7-9 to TRBJ2-3; tentative D call: TRBD1 (6 bases). CDR3 sequence (DNA): TGTGCCACCCGAGGGGCGGACAGAAGTCTAAGCACAGATACGCAGTATTTT. This gives the protein CATRGADRSLSTDTQYF.